This TCR beta chain was sequenced during a study of T cell repertoires in cytomegalovirus infection. Study-level information: Indicated by public TCR beta signatures were CMV infection and matching HLA type.

From the reads, TCRdb called clonotypes with MiXCR, one entry per CDR3 protein. The repertoire holds 250,000 or so distinct CDR3 sequences, with approximately 9.1% as singletons. Findings of the study overall: Dominant in the ex vivo response were TCR beta clonotypes restricted by HLA-C and specific for CMV.

V lost 6 bases to trimming and J lost 10 bases, with 16 bases between them. CDR3 length equals 12 residues. Germline assignment: CDR1 LGHNT and CDR2 FRNRAP. The sample holds a few counts of this clonotype. What it recognizes is unknown. This rearrangement joins TRBV12-5 to TRBJ2-7; D is unresolved. The receptor was derived from a human donor in good health (CMV status not recorded). Some clones in this sample may be carry-over from other donors' samples. Sequenced input: PBMCs. The CDR3 here is CASGHPKRPQYF. CDR3 DNA sequence: TGTGCTAGTGGCCATCCGAAGCGTCCACAGTACTTC.